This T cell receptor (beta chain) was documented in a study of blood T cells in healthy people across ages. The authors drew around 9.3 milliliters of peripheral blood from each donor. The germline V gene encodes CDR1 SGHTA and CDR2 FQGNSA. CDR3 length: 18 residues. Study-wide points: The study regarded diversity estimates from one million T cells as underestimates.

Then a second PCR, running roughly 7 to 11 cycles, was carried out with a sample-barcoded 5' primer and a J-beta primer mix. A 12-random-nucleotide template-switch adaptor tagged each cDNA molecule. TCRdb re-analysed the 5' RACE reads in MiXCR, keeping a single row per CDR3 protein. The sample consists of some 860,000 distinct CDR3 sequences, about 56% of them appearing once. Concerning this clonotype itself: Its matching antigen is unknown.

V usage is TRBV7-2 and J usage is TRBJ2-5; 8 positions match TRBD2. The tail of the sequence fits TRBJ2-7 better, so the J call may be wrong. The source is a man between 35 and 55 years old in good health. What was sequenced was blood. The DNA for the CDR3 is TGTGCCAGCAGCTTAGGGAGAACCCTCGGGAGGGGAACCTACGAGCAGTACTTC. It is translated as CASSLGRTLGRGTYEQYF.